This T cell receptor (beta chain) appears in the sequencing data of a study of tumor-infiltrating lymphocytes in primary liver carcinoma. The study's findings and limits: Lesser overlap characterized tumor-adjacent and tumor-blood pairs relative to tumor region pairs.

This clonotype was observed at least ten times. What it recognizes is unknown. Extraction of RNA together with DNA used about 17-34 mg of unsorted bulk tissue. A constant-region primer primed TCR beta cDNA synthesis from roughly 510 ng of total RNA. Each TCR beta library was derived from three nested multiplex PCR rounds that employed slightly modified ARM-PCR. Each CDR3 protein is one row after TCRdb ran MiXCR on the multiplex PCR reads. The sample has 70,000 to 95,000 distinct CDR3 sequences, roughly three quarters seen once; the top ten hold around 30%. This sequence was found in a man aged 35 to 55 with primary liver carcinoma and hepatitis B virus infection. Sequencing was performed on liver tumor tissue from sampling region 4. As to subset: tumor region T4, right-lateral pole.

The CDR3 region is CASSLSRLEETQYF. The CDR3 nucleotides are TGTGCCAGCAGCTTATCTCGTTTGGAAGAGACCCAGTACTTC. The chain joins TRBV7-9 to TRBJ2-5; no definite D call. The CDR3 covers 14 residues. Trimming cost V 2 bases and J 3 bases, with 10 bases left between them. The germline CDR1 and CDR2 sequences are SEHNR and FQNEAQ (reference sequence).